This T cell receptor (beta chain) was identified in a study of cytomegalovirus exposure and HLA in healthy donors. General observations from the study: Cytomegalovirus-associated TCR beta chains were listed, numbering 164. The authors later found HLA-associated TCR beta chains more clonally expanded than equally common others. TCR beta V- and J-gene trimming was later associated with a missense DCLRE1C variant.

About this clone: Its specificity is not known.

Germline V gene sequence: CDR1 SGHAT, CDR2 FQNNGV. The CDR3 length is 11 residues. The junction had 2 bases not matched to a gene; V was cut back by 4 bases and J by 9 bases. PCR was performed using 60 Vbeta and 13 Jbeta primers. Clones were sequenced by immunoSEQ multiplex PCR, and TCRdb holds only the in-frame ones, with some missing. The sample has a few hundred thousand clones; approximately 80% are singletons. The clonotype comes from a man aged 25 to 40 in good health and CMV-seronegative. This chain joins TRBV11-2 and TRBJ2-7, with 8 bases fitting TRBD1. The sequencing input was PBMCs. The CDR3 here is CASSSGGRQYF. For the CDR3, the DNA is TGTGCCAGCAGCTCAGGGGGCAGGCAGTACTTC.